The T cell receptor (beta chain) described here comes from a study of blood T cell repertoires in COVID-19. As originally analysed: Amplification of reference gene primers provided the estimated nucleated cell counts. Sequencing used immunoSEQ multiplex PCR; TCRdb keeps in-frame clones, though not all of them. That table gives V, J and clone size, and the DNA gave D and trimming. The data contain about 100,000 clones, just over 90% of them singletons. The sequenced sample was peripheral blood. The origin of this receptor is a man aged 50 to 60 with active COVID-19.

Here the CDR3 DNA reads TGTGCCAGCAGTGGGACAGGCGAGCAGCCCCAGCATTTT. Translated: CASSGTGEQPQHF. This chain links TRBV2 with TRBJ1-5, with 7 bases fitting TRBD1. Germline lookup yields CDR1 SNHLY and CDR2 FYNNEI. This CDR3 comprises 13 residues. V lost 4 bases and J lost 7; bases outside the gene matches: 4.